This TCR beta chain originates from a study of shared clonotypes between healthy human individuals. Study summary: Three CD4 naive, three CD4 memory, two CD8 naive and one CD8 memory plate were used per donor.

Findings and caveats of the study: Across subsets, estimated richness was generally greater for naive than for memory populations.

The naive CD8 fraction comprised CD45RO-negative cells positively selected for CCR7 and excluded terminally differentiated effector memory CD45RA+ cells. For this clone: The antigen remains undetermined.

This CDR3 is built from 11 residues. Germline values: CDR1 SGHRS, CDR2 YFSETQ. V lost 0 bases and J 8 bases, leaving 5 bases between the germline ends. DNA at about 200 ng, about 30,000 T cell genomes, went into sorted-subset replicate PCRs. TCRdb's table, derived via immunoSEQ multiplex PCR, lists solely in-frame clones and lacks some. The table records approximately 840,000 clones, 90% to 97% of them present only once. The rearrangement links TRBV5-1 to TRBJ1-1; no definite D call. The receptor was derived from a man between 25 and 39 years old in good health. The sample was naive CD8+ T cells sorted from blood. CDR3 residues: CASSLEGEAFF. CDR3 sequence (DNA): TGCGCCAGCAGCTTGGAGGGAGAAGCTTTCTTT.